A selection of T cell receptor beta chains follows, all from one sample in a study of T cell changes during pregnancy in multiple sclerosis. This table comes from immunoSEQ multiplex PCR, and its TCRdb copy is limited to in-frame clones, with some not included. This repertoire shows just over 65,000 clones, about 89% found once; its top ten account for 0.7% to 0.95%. The sequenced sample was peripheral blood, obtained in the second trimester of pregnancy. The receptor set was obtained from a female donor with multiple sclerosis, enrolled in a pregnancy study. CDR3s include the opening cysteine and the closing phenylalanine or tryptophan. Each record gives: D gene, V gene, J gene, clone size, CDR3 DNA, CDR3 protein. A D gene is named only where the DNA matches it firmly. Clone size is stated in some rows and not others, as once, few, many or a class when expanded.

D gene: NA; V gene: TRBV7-9; J gene: TRBJ1-1; clone size: many; CDR3 DNA: TGTGCCAGCAGCCCAAGGGAGAACTTGAACACTGAAGCTTTCTTT; CDR3 protein: CASSPRENLNTEAFF
D gene: NA; V gene: TRBV29-1; J gene: TRBJ1-2; clone size: NA; CDR3 DNA: TGCAGCGTTGATCCGGGGTGGAGCTATGGCTACACCTTC; CDR3 protein: CSVDPGWSYGYTF
D gene: TRBD1; V gene: TRBV7-2; J gene: TRBJ2-7; clone size: NA; CDR3 DNA: TGTGCCAGCAGAAAGACAGGGAACGAGCAGTACTTC; CDR3 protein: CASRKTGNEQYF
D gene: NA; V gene: TRBV5-1; J gene: TRBJ2-7; clone size: once; CDR3 DNA: TGCGCCAGCAGCTCCAACCTAGACTACGAGCAGTACTTC; CDR3 protein: CASSSNLDYEQYF
D gene: NA; V gene: TRBV7-3; J gene: TRBJ2-2; clone size: NA; CDR3 DNA: TGTGCCAGCAGCGTCCCTAGAACCGGGGAGCTGTTTTTT; CDR3 protein: CASSVPRTGELFF
D gene: TRBD2; V gene: TRBV5-1; J gene: TRBJ2-1; clone size: NA; CDR3 DNA: TGCGCCAGCAGCCTTGGACTAGCGGGGTCCCAGAGCTCCTACAATGAGCAGTTCTTC; CDR3 protein: CASSLGLAGSQSSYNEQFF
D gene: TRBD2; V gene: TRBV5-6; J gene: TRBJ2-2; clone size: NA; CDR3 DNA: TGTGCCAGCAACCCGGGGACCGGGGGGGCAACCGGGGAGCTGTTTTTT; CDR3 protein: CASNPGTGGATGELFF
D gene: NA; V gene: TRBV5-6; J gene: TRBJ1-3; clone size: once; CDR3 DNA: TGTGCCAGCAGCAGGTGGGGCAGGGTTTCGCGTTTTGGAAACACCATATATTTT; CDR3 protein: CASSRWGRVSRFGNTIYF
D gene: NA; V gene: TRBV27; J gene: TRBJ1-4; clone size: NA; CDR3 DNA: TGTGCCAGCAGCATGGGGTGGGGAGATGAAAAACTGTTTTTT; CDR3 protein: CASSMGWGDEKLFF
D gene: NA; V gene: TRBV5-4; J gene: TRBJ1-6; clone size: few; CDR3 DNA: TGTGCCAGCAGCTTGGCGGCCGGGTTAGCGAATTCACCCCTCCACTTT; CDR3 protein: CASSLAAGLANSPLHF
D gene: TRBD2; V gene: TRBV7-3; J gene: TRBJ2-3; clone size: NA; CDR3 DNA: TGTGCCAGCAGCTCCGCTAGCGGGGGGTTTACAGATACGCAGTATTTT; CDR3 protein: CASSSASGGFTDTQYF
D gene: TRBD1; V gene: TRBV6-1; J gene: TRBJ2-5; clone size: NA; CDR3 DNA: TGTGCCAGCAGGGGCAGGGGGCAAGAGACCCAGTACTTC; CDR3 protein: CASRGRGQETQYF
D gene: NA; V gene: TRBV9; J gene: TRBJ2-3; clone size: NA; CDR3 DNA: TGTGCCAGCAGCGTAACGGGGGGCAAGGATACGCAGTATTTT; CDR3 protein: CASSVTGGKDTQYF
D gene: NA; V gene: TRBV10-3; J gene: TRBJ1-2; clone size: NA; CDR3 DNA: TGTGCCATCAGTGAGTGGAAGACAAATCCATATGGCTACACCTTC; CDR3 protein: CAISEWKTNPYGYTF
D gene: NA; V gene: TRBV28; J gene: TRBJ1-1; clone size: NA; CDR3 DNA: TGTGCCAGCAGTTCCCCACAGAGGGCTGAAGCTTTCTTT; CDR3 protein: CASSSPQRAEAFF